This T cell receptor beta chain stems from a study of post-analysis software for immune sequencing data. Study outcomes and limitations: Strong co-clustering by F measure was evident for samples that had been prepared in the same batch. Among five TRBV segments more frequent in patients than controls were TRBV5-6, TRBV5-1 and TRBV20-1. Significantly lower normalized Chao1 diversity was found in patients with multiple sclerosis relative to controls.

Presence of unique molecular identifiers characterized the TCR beta cDNA libraries. TCRdb processed the PCR reads anew with MiXCR; each CDR3 protein has one entry. The repertoire has roughly 160,000 distinct CDR3 sequences, under 40% of them found once; the top ten carry around 30%. V was pared by 4 bases and J by 6 bases, with 20 bases between. CDR1 is SGHRS, CDR2 YFSETQ, per germline. This CDR3 is 15 amino acids long. Remarks on this clonotype: Antigen specificity is unknown.

The TCR comes from a girl aged 10 to 17 with multiple sclerosis. The chain combines TRBV5-1 with TRBJ2-7; TRBD1 or TRBD2 may be the D gene (5 bases each). The sample consisted of blood, taken after autologous hematopoietic stem cell transplantation. The CDR3 coding sequence is TGCGCCAGCAGCGCCCGTGGGCCAGGGAGTGTCGAGCAGTACTTC. This codes for CASSARGPGSVEQYF.